A selection of T cell receptor beta chains follows, all from one sample in a study of blood T cell repertoires in COVID-19. Using immunoSEQ multiplex PCR, the repertoire was profiled, and TCRdb retains in-frame clones only, with some absent. The sample records more than 200,000 clones, 88% being singletons. Sequencing used peripheral blood. All receptors come from a man aged 70-80 years with acute or convalescent COVID-19. The CDR3 runs from the conserved cysteine through the conserved F or W. A D gene is named only where the DNA matches it firmly. Clone size is stated in some rows and not others, as once, few, many or a class when expanded.

j_call d_call v_call clone_size cdr3_aa cdr3_nt
TRBJ1-1 - TRBV19 - CASTPRGGYTEAFF TGTGCCAGTACCCCCCGGGGGGGCTACACTGAAGCTTTCTTT
TRBJ2-7 TRBD1 TRBV6-5 - CASSSGTGVYEQYF TGTGCCAGCAGTTCCGGGACAGGGGTCTACGAGCAGTACTTC
TRBJ2-5 - TRBV7-9 - CASSFGILQGEGETQYF TGTGCCAGCAGCTTCGGCATCCTACAGGGGGAGGGGGAGACCCAGTACTTC
TRBJ2-1 - TRBV5-6 - CASSFSIWDTEQFF TGTGCCAGCAGCTTTTCCATATGGGACACTGAGCAGTTCTTC
TRBJ1-1 - TRBV7-9 - CASSFGGSLRNTEAFF TGTGCCAGCAGCTTTGGGGGCAGCCTTAGGAACACTGAAGCTTTCTTT
TRBJ2-7 TRBD2 TRBV27 - CASSLRAGGIYEQYF TGTGCCAGCAGTTTGCGGGCGGGAGGGATATACGAGCAGTACTTC
TRBJ2-2 - TRBV5-1 - CASSLAGTGELFF TGCGCCAGCAGCTTGGCAGGAACCGGGGAGCTGTTTTTT
TRBJ2-7 - TRBV19 - CASSIRDKPYEQYF TGTGCCAGTAGTATCCGGGACAAACCCTACGAGCAGTACTTC
TRBJ2-5 TRBD1 TRBV28 few CASSSSPGTVLQETQYF TGTGCCAGCAGTTCCTCCCCCGGGACAGTGCTACAAGAGACCCAGTACTTC
TRBJ2-7 - TRBV25-1 - CASSEQGYEQYF TGTGCCAGCAGTGAACAGGGCTACGAGCAGTACTTC
TRBJ2-7 TRBD2 TRBV7-9 - CASSPRLGLANSYEQYF TGTGCCAGCAGCCCACGGCTAGGACTAGCGAACTCCTACGAGCAGTACTTC
TRBJ1-1 - TRBV5-1 - CASSWGDPVANTEAFF TGCGCCAGCAGCTGGGGGGACCCCGTGGCTAACACTGAAGCTTTCTTT
TRBJ2-7 TRBD1 TRBV28 - CASSSAGTGFYEQYF TGTGCCAGCAGCTCCGCCGGGACAGGGTTTTACGAGCAGTACTTC
TRBJ2-7 TRBD1 TRBV24-1 - CATSDPGQGSYEQYF TGTGCCACCAGTGATCCGGGACAGGGTTCGTACGAGCAGTACTTC
TRBJ2-3 - TRBV10-3 - CAISESGDTQYF TGTGCCATCAGTGAGTCCGGAGATACGCAGTATTTT
TRBJ2-7 TRBD2 TRBV23-1 - CASSPSREAYEQYF TGCGCCAGCAGTCCTTCCCGGGAGGCATACGAGCAGTACTTC
TRBJ2-7 TRBD2 TRBV28 - CASRLAGSYEQYF TGTGCCAGCCGACTAGCGGGGTCCTACGAGCAGTACTTC
TRBJ2-7 TRBD1 TRBV20-1 - CSASNQGTGRYEQYF TGCAGTGCTAGTAACCAGGGGACAGGGAGATACGAGCAGTACTTC
TRBJ1-4 - TRBV19 - CASSKLRGTTNEKLFF TGTGCCAGTAGTAAACTTCGGGGAACGACTAATGAAAAACTGTTTTTT
TRBJ2-2 - TRBV6-5 - CASSPPGARTGELFF TGTGCCAGCAGTCCCCCAGGGGCGCGAACCGGGGAGCTGTTTTTT
TRBJ1-1 - TRBV29-1 - CSVERRMNTEAFF TGCAGCGTTGAAAGGCGGATGAACACTGAAGCTTTCTTT
TRBJ2-7 - TRBV28 - CASSLSLDYEQYF TGTGCCAGCAGTTTATCCTTAGACTACGAGCAGTACTTC
TRBJ1-2 TRBD1 TRBV3-1/TRBV3-2 - CASSHLQGEDGYTF TGTGCCAGCAGCCATCTACAGGGGGAAGATGGCTACACCTTC
TRBJ2-3 TRBD2 TRBV5-1 - CASSLLAGESTDTQYF TGCGCCAGCAGCTTACTAGCGGGAGAAAGCACAGATACGCAGTATTTT
TRBJ1-1 - TRBV11-2 - CASSLAEGNTEAFF TGTGCCAGCAGCTTGGCGGAGGGGAACACTGAAGCTTTCTTT
TRBJ1-6 - TRBV7-6 - CASSPRGGVGGNSPLHF TGTGCCAGCAGCCCCCGAGGAGGGGTCGGGGGTAATTCACCCCTCCACTTT
TRBJ1-5 TRBD1 TRBV27 - CASSFGTGGLNQPQHF TGTGCCAGCAGTTTCGGGACAGGGGGCTTGAATCAGCCCCAGCATTTT
TRBJ1-3 - TRBV2 - CASSAKLGNTIYF TGTGCCAGCAGTGCAAAGCTTGGAAACACCATATATTTT
TRBJ1-5 TRBD1 TRBV27 - CASSIKGWDRKDQPQHF TGTGCCAGCAGTATCAAGGGTTGGGACAGAAAAGATCAGCCCCAGCATTTT
TRBJ1-3 - TRBV11-2 - CASSPAGSSGNTIYF TGTGCCAGCAGCCCTGCCGGGAGCTCTGGAAACACCATATATTTT
TRBJ1-5 TRBD1 TRBV28 - CASGQGRHQPQHF TGTGCCTCAGGACAGGGACGCCACCAGCCCCAGCATTTT
TRBJ2-7 - TRBV5-6 - CASSADYRSGEQYF TGTGCCAGCAGCGCGGACTACCGGAGCGGCGAGCAGTACTTC
TRBJ2-7 TRBD2 TRBV5-4 - CASSLGGLAGGVYEQYF TGTGCCAGCAGCTTGGGGGGCCTAGCGGGAGGTGTCTACGAGCAGTACTTC
TRBJ1-1 - TRBV11-3 - CASSPTDNTEAFF TGTGCCAGCAGCCCTACCGACAATACTGAAGCTTTCTTT
TRBJ2-1 - TRBV18 - CASLPGTSNEQFF TGTGCCAGCTTGCCGGGAACCTCCAATGAGCAGTTCTTC
TRBJ2-7 - TRBV5-4 - CASSLDGVYEQYF TGTGCCAGCAGCTTGGACGGAGTCTACGAGCAGTACTTC
TRBJ1-4 TRBD1 TRBV5-1 - CASSLGTGGNEKLFF TGCGCCAGCAGCTTAGGGACAGGGGGGAATGAAAAACTGTTTTTT
TRBJ2-5 - TRBV4-3 - CASSQVQGKETQYF TGCGCCAGCAGCCAAGTACAGGGAAAAGAGACCCAGTACTTC
TRBJ2-3 TRBD2 TRBV3-1/TRBV3-2 - CASSQGSLAGGRTDTQYF TGTGCCAGCAGCCAAGGATCCCTAGCGGGAGGTCGAACAGATACGCAGTATTTT
TRBJ2-5 TRBD1 TRBV7-8 - CASNRGFKETQYF TGTGCCAGCAACAGGGGATTTAAAGAGACCCAGTACTTC
TRBJ2-7 - TRBV28 - CASRTVPEGVEQYF TGTGCCAGCAGAACCGTGCCGGAGGGAGTCGAGCAGTACTTC
TRBJ2-3 TRBD1 TRBV6-4 - CASSAQGADTQYF TGTGCCAGCAGCGCGCAGGGGGCAGATACGCAGTATTTT
TRBJ2-2 - TRBV29-1 - CSADRQTGELFF TGCAGCGCGGACCGACAGACCGGGGAGCTGTTTTTT
TRBJ2-7 TRBD2 TRBV11-2 - CASSLGLAFYEQYF TGTGCCAGCAGCTTAGGACTAGCGTTCTACGAGCAGTACTTC
TRBJ2-2 - TRBV12-3/TRBV12-4 - CASSLVAAGELFF TGTGCCAGCAGTTTAGTAGCGGCCGGGGAGCTGTTTTTT
TRBJ2-7 - TRBV5-1 - CASSPKGTSSSYEQYF TGCGCCAGCAGCCCGAAGGGGACTTCAAGCTCCTACGAGCAGTACTTC
TRBJ1-1 TRBD1 TRBV27 - CASSSHRGGYTEAFF TGTGCCAGCAGTTCTCACAGGGGCGGGTACACTGAAGCTTTCTTT
TRBJ2-3 TRBD2 TRBV4-1 - CASSHGGTSGSYTQYF TGCGCCAGCAGCCATGGAGGGACTAGCGGTTCATATACGCAGTATTTT
TRBJ1-2 - TRBV25-1 - CASSESPGSVGYTF TGTGCCAGCAGTGAATCCCCAGGGTCAGTGGGCTACACCTTC
TRBJ1-2 - TRBV5-1 - CASSLQEDGYTF TGCGCCAGCAGCTTGCAGGAAGATGGCTACACCTTC
TRBJ2-7 TRBD2 TRBV7-6 - CASSPMGLAAPYEQYF TGTGCCAGCAGCCCAATGGGACTAGCGGCGCCCTACGAGCAGTACTTC
TRBJ2-5 TRBD1 TRBV19 - CASSARTGWGETQYF TGTGCCAGTAGTGCCCGGACAGGTTGGGGCGAGACCCAGTACTTC
TRBJ2-7 TRBD2 TRBV27 - CASKIGGESYEQYF TGTGCCAGCAAAATCGGGGGGGAGTCCTACGAGCAGTACTTC